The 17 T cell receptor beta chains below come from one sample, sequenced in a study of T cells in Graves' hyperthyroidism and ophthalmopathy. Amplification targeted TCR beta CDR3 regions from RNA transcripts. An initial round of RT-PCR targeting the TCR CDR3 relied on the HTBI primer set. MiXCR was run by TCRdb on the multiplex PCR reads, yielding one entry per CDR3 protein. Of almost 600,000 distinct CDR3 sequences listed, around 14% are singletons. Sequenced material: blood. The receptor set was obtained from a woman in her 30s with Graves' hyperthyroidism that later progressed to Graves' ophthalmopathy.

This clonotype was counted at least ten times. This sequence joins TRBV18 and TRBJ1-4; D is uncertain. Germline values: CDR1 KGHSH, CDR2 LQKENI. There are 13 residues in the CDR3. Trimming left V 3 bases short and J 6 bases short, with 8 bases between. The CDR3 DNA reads TGTGCCAGCTCACCCCAAGGAGATGAAAAACTGTTTTTT. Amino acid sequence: CASSPQGDEKLFF.

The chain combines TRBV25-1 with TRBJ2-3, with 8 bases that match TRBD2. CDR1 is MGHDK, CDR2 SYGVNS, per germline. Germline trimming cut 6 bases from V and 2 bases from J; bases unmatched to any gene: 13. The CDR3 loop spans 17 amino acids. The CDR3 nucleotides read TGTGCCAGCAGCCCCTGGGGGGCGGGAGGACCCACAGATACGCAGTATTTT. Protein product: CASSPWGAGGPTDTQYF.

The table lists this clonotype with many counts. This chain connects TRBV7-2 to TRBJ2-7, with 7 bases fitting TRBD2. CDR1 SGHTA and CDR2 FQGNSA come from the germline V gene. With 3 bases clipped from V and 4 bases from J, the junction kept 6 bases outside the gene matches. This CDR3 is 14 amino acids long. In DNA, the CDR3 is TGTGCCAGCAGCTTTCTAGCGGACATATACGAGCAGTACTTC. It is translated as CASSFLADIYEQYF.

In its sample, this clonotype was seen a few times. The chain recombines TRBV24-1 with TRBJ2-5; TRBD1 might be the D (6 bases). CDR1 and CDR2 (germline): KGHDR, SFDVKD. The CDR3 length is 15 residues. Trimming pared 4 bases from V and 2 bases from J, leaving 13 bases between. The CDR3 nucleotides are TGTGCCACCAGTGACTCACAGGGACGGCAAGAGACCCAGTACTTC. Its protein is CATSDSQGRQETQYF.

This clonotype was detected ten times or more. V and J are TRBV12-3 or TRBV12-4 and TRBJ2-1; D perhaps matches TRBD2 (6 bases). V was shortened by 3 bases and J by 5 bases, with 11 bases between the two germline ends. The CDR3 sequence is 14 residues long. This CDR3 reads CASSFAGRDNEQFF. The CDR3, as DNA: TGTGCCAGCAGTTTTGCGGGACGAGACAATGAGCAGTTCTTC.

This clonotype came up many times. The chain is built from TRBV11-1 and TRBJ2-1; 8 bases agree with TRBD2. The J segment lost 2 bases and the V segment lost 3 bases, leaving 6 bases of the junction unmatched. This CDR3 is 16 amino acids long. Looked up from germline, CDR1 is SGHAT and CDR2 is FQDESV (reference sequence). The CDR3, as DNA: TGTGCCAGCAGCTTGTGGGGACTAGATACCTACAATGAGCAGTTCTTC. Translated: CASSLWGLDTYNEQFF. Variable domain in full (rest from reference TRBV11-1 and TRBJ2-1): EAEVAQSPRYKITEKSQAVAFWCDPISGHATLYWYRQILGQGPELLVQFQDESVVDDSQLPKDRFSAERLKGVDSTLKIQPAELGDSAMYLCASSLWGLDTYNEQFFGPGTRLTVL.

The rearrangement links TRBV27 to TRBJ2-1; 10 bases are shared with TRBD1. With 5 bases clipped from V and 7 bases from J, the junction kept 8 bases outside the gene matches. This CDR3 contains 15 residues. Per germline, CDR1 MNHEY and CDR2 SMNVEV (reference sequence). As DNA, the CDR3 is TGTGCCAGCAGTCCAAGGACAGGGGGTTGGAATGAGCAGTTCTTC. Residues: CASSPRTGGWNEQFF.

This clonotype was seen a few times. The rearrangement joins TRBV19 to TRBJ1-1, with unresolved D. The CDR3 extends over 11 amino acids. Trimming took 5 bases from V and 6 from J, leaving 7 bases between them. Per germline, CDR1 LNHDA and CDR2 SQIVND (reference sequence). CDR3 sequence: CASSVVAEAFF. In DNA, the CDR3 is TGTGCCAGTAGTGTAGTCGCTGAAGCTTTCTTT.

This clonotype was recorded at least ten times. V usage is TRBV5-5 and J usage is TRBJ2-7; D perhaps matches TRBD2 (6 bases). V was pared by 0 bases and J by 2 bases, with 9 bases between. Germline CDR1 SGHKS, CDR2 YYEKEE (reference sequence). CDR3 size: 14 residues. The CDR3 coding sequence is TGTGCCAGCAGCTTGGTAGGCGGGACCTACGAGCAGTACTTC. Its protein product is CASSLVGGTYEQYF.

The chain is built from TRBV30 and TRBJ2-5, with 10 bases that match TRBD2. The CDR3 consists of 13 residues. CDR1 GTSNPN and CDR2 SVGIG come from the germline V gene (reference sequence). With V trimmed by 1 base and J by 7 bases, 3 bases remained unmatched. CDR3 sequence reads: CAWSALAGVTQYF. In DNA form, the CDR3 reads TGTGCCTGGAGTGCGCTAGCGGGAGTGACCCAGTACTTC.

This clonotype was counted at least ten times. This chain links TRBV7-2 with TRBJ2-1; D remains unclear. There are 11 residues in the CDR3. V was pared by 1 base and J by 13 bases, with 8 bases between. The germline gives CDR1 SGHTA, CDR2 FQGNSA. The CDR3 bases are TGTGCCAGCAGCTTAGGTCCGTCACAGTTCTTC. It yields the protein CASSLGPSQFF.

The CDR3 sequence is CAWTWRSNTGELFF. DNA for the CDR3: TGTGCCTGGACCTGGAGATCGAACACCGGGGAGCTGTTTTTT. The J gene is TRBJ2-2, the V gene TRBV30, with D unresolved. V gave up 4 bases and J gave up 0 bases, with 9 bases separating them. This CDR3 comprises 14 residues. The V gene's germline CDR1 is GTSNPN and CDR2 SVGIG (reference sequence).

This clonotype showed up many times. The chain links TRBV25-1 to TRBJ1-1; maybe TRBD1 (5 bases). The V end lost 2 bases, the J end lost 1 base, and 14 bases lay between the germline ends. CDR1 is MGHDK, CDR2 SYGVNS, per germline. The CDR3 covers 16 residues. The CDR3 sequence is CASSEQGELTNTEAFF. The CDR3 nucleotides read TGTGCCAGCAGTGAACAGGGTGAGTTGACGAACACTGAAGCTTTCTTT.

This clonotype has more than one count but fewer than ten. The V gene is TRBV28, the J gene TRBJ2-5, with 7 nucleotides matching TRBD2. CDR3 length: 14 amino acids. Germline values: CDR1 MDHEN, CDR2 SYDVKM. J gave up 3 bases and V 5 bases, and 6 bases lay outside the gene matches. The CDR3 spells CASSPGGGKETQYF. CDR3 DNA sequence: TGTGCCAGCAGTCCCGGGGGAGGGAAAGAGACCCAGTACTTC. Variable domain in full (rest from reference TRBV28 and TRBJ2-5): DVKVTQSSRYLVKRTGEKVFLECVQDMDHENMFWYRQDPGLGLRLIYFSYDVKMKEKGDIPEGYSVSREKKERFSLILESASTNQTSMYLCASSPGGGKETQYFGPGTRLLVL.

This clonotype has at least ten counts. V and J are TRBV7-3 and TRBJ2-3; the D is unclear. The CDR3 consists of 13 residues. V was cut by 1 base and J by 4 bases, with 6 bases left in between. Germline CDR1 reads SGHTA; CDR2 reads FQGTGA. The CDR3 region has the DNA TGTGCCAGCAGCTTAAATATTGCAGATACGCAGTATTTT. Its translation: CASSLNIADTQYF.

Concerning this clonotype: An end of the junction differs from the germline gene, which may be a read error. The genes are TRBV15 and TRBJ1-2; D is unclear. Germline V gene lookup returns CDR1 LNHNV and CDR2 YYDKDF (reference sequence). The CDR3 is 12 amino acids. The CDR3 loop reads CTTSAGTYGYTF. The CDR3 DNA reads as TGTACCACCAGCGCTGGAACCTATGGCTACACCTTC.

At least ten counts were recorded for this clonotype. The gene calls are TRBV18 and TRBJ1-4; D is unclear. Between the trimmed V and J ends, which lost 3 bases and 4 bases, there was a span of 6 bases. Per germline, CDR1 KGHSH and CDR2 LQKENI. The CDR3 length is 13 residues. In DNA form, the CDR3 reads TGTGCCAGCTCACCGTCTGTTAATGAAAAACTGTTTTTT. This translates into CASSPSVNEKLFF.